Below are 15 T cell receptor beta chains sequenced from a single sample in a study of blood T cell repertoires in COVID-19. Clones were read by immunoSEQ multiplex PCR, and TCRdb kept only the in-frame ones, dropping some. The table has some 9,900 clones, around 89% seen once. The sample comprised peripheral blood. All receptors derive from a human donor in a cohort sampled during active COVID-19.

V and J are TRBV11-2 and TRBJ2-3; perhaps TRBD2 as D (6 bases). In germline, CDR1 is SGHAT, CDR2 FQNNGV. Deletions cut 5 bases from V and 3 bases from J, with 12 bases between. CDR3 length: 14 amino acids. The CDR3 nucleotides are TGTGCCAGCAGCCCGGGAGACAGAACAGATACGCAGTATTTT. Translation: CASSPGDRTDTQYF. The complete variable domain, with remaining parts taken from reference TRBV11-2 and TRBJ2-3, reads EAGVAQSPRYKIIEKRQSVAFWCNPISGHATLYWYQQILGQGPKLLIQFQNNGVVDDSQLPKDRFSAERLKGVDSTLKIQPAKLEDSAVYLCASSPGDRTDTQYFGPGTRLTVL.

The genes are TRBV25-1 and TRBJ2-3, with 7 bases lining up with TRBD1. This CDR3 has 14 residues. CDR1 is MGHDK and CDR2 is SYGVNS in the germline V gene. V trimming: 6 bases; J trimming: 2 bases; junction bases outside the gene matches: 5. The CDR3 DNA is TGTGCCAGCAGCCAGACAGGGCTCACAGATACGCAGTATTTT. Translation: CASSQTGLTDTQYF.

The V call is TRBV19, the J call TRBJ1-6, with D perhaps TRBD1 (5 bases). CDR3 length: 15 amino acids. Germline values: CDR1 LNHDA, CDR2 SQIVND (reference sequence). The V end lost 7 bases, the J end lost 10 bases, and 20 bases lay between the germline ends. The CDR3 sequence is CASTMGGGIGSPLHF. The CDR3 DNA follows: TGTGCCAGTACCATGGGTGGGGGGATAGGATCACCCCTCCACTTT.

The chain's CDR3 is CASSRGERDEQFF. In nucleotides, the CDR3 is TGTGCCAGCAGCCGGGGGGAGAGAGACGAGCAGTTCTTC. The chain uses TRBV7-9 and TRBJ2-1; 7 nucleotides line up with TRBD2. The CDR3 sequence is 13 residues long. Germline V gives CDR1 SEHNR, CDR2 FQNEAQ (reference sequence). Trimming cost V 5 bases and J 10 bases; bases outside gene matches: 8. Full variable domain (rest looked up from reference TRBV7-9 and TRBJ2-1): DTGVSQNPRHKITKRGQNVTFRCDPISEHNRLYWYRQTLGQGPEFLTYFQNEAQLEKSRLLSDRFSAERPKGSFSTLEIQRTEQGDSAMYLCASSRGERDEQFFGPGTRLTVL.

V gene TRBV7-6 combines with J gene TRBJ2-5, with TRBD2 identical over 12 bases. V dropped 1 base and J dropped 0; count of bases not matched to a gene: 9. The CDR3 loop spans 19 amino acids. Germline lookup yields CDR1 SGHVS and CDR2 FNYEAQ. CDR3 sequence: CASSLELAGGSSYQETQYF. For the CDR3, the DNA is TGTGCCAGCAGCTTAGAACTAGCGGGGGGCTCCTCGTACCAAGAGACCCAGTACTTC.

The chain is built from TRBV19 and TRBJ1-2, with 9 bases fitting TRBD1. Germline V gives CDR1 LNHDA, CDR2 SQIVND (reference sequence). This CDR3 region has 13 residues. V trimming: 7 bases; J trimming: 8 bases; junction bases outside the gene matches: 8. CDR3 in amino acids: CASTGQGGGGYTF. The DNA for the CDR3 is TGTGCCAGTACGGGACAGGGTGGAGGAGGCTACACCTTC.

The chain combines TRBV9 with TRBJ1-6; D is undetermined. The CDR3 loop spans 14 amino acids. The germline V gene encodes CDR1 SGDLS and CDR2 YYNGEE. V dropped 4 bases and J dropped 7 bases, with 12 bases sitting between them. CDR3 bases: TGTGCCAGCAGCACCGACATATACAATTCACCCCTCCACTTT. It codes for CASSTDIYNSPLHF.

V is TRBV5-4 and J is TRBJ1-1; the D gene is possibly TRBD1 (6 bases). V was pared by 4 bases and J by 1 base, with 11 bases between. The germline gives CDR1 SGHNT, CDR2 YYREEE (reference sequence). The CDR3 contains 14 residues. CDR3 nucleotide sequence: TGTGCCAGCAGCGTTGACAGGTGGAACACTGAAGCTTTCTTT. It translates to CASSVDRWNTEAFF.

The genes are TRBV5-1 and TRBJ2-1; 10 bases line up with TRBD2. The germline gives CDR1 SGHRS, CDR2 YFSETQ. The CDR3 runs 16 residues. V was pared by 3 bases and J by 8 bases, with 11 bases of the junction left unmatched. The CDR3 region is CASSYLERGGKDEQFF. The CDR3 DNA is TGCGCCAGCAGCTACCTGGAGCGGGGGGGCAAGGATGAGCAGTTCTTC.

This chain links TRBV2 with TRBJ2-3; 9 positions agree with TRBD1. From germline, CDR1 is SNHLY and CDR2 FYNNEI. The CDR3 sequence is 15 residues long. J gave up 4 bases and V 7 bases, and 9 bases lay outside the gene matches. The CDR3 sequence is CASMGTGGEADTQYF. For the CDR3, the DNA is TGTGCCAGCATGGGAACAGGGGGCGAGGCAGATACGCAGTATTTT.

The CDR3 loop reads CASSLLQGSNYEQYF. The CDR3 DNA reads as TGTGCCAGCAGCCTGCTCCAGGGGTCAAACTACGAGCAGTACTTC. This sequence joins TRBV14 and TRBJ2-7; tentative D call: TRBD1 (6 bases). The CDR3 extends over 15 amino acids. Germline CDR1 and CDR2: SGHDN and FVKESK. Trimming removed 4 bases at V and 3 bases at J, with 16 bases between.

This clone was seen just once. J is TRBJ2-5 and V is TRBV6-5, with D perhaps TRBD2 (5 bases). CDR1 is MNHEY, CDR2 SVGAGI, per germline. V shed 2 bases and J shed 1 base, with 11 bases lying between them. This CDR3 contains 15 residues. This CDR3 is CASSYRGFGQETQYF. Written as DNA, the CDR3 is TGTGCCAGCAGTTACAGAGGGTTTGGCCAAGAGACCCAGTACTTC.

The V gene is TRBV28, the J gene TRBJ2-7, with 7 bases identical to TRBD2. The CDR3 length is 15 residues. Trimming at V came to 5 bases and at J to 4 bases, leaving 11 bases not matched to a gene. CDR1 and CDR2 (germline): MDHEN, SYDVKM. For the CDR3, the DNA is TGTGCCAGCAGTCCGGAAACCGGGACTACTTACGAGCAGTACTTC. Encoded protein: CASSPETGTTYEQYF.

The chain carries TRBV12-3 or TRBV12-4 and TRBJ2-1; tentative D call: TRBD2 (5 bases). Trimming removed 3 bases at V and 7 bases at J, with 10 bases between. The CDR3 spans 13 residues. The CDR3 DNA follows: TGTGCCAGCAGTTTGGGAGAGCGGAATGAGCAGTTCTTC. This translates into CASSLGERNEQFF.

The chain recombines TRBV19 with TRBJ2-1, with D possibly TRBD2 on 5 matching bases. V lost 4 bases, J lost 10 bases, and 20 bases lay in between. There are 15 residues in the CDR3. The germline CDR1 and CDR2 sequences are LNHDA and SQIVND (reference sequence). Written as DNA, the CDR3 is TGTGCCAGTAGTACGCCGCTCGGTGGTAGCGAGGAGCAGTTCTTC. Translation: CASSTPLGGSEEQFF.